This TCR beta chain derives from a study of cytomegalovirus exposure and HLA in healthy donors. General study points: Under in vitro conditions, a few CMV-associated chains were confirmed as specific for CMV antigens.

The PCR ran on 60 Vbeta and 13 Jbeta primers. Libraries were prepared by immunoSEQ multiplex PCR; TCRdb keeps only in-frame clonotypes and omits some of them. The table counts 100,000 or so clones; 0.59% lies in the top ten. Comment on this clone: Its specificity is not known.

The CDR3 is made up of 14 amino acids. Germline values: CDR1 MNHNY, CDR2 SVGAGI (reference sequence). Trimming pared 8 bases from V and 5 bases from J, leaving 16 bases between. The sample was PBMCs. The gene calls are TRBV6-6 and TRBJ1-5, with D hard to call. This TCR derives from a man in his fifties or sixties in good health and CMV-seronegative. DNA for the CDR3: TGTGCCAGCTTCTGGCGGGCAGGAGATCAGCCCCAGCATTTT. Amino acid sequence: CASFWRAGDQPQHF.